One and the same sample provided the 17 T cell receptor beta chains below, sequenced in a study of T cells in Graves' hyperthyroidism and ophthalmopathy (dated by TCRdb to about 2019). The library was obtained by multiplex PCR. The data were produced on an Illumina HiSeq 2000. The TCR beta CDR3 regions were amplified from RNA transcripts. A first-round RT-PCR of the TCR CDR3 used the HTBI primer set with the Qiagen OneStep RT-PCR kit. TCRdb ran its own pipeline on the public reads, namely fastp trimming at Q25 and MiXCR clone calling, and kept in-frame beta chains. Rows matching on CDR3 protein sequence are summarized as one entry with the most common DNA and genes. This sample lists under 750,000 distinct CDR3 sequences; 15% to 20% were detected once. Roughly 17% of the sample goes to the ten largest clones. Material: blood. These receptors came from a woman aged 45-65 years with Graves' hyperthyroidism that later progressed to Graves' ophthalmopathy.

This clonotype was seen a handful of times. This chain joins TRBV7-8 and TRBJ1-6; no clear D gene. Germline CDR1 is SGHVS and CDR2 is FQNEAQ. V was shortened by 1 base and J by 0 bases, with 4 bases between the two germline ends. This CDR3 has 15 residues. This CDR3 reads CASSLVDSYNSPLHF. The CDR3 DNA follows: TGTGCCAGCAGCTTAGTGGACTCCTATAATTCACCCCTCCACTTT. Drawing the rest from reference TRBV7-8 and TRBJ1-6, the complete variable domain is GAGVSQSPRYKVAKRGQDVALRCDPISGHVSLFWYQQALGQGPEFLTYFQNEAQLDKSGLPSDRFFAERPEGSVSTLKIQRTQQEDSAVYLCASSLVDSYNSPLHFGNGTRLTVT.

The sample holds many counts of this clonotype. The chain links TRBV27 to TRBJ2-3; the match to TRBD2 covers 7 bases. CDR1 and CDR2 from the germline V gene are MNHEY and SMNVEV (reference sequence). This CDR3 spans 15 amino acids. Trimming at V came to 5 bases and at J to 3 bases, leaving 8 bases not matched to a gene. The CDR3 nucleotides read TGTGCCAGCAGTCCCCCCTTGCGGGGGACAGATACGCAGTATTTT. Protein: CASSPPLRGTDTQYF.

V and J are TRBV27 and TRBJ1-5; D uncertain. CDR3 length equals 13 residues. V lost 6 bases and J 0 bases, leaving 6 bases between the germline ends. The germline gives CDR1 MNHEY, CDR2 SMNVEV (reference sequence). The CDR3 loop is CASRPISNQPQHF. The CDR3 DNA reads TGTGCCAGCAGACCGATTAGCAATCAGCCCCAGCATTTT.

This chain uses TRBV11-3 with TRBJ1-3, with a possible D match to TRBD1 (5 bases). This CDR3 contains 15 residues. CDR1 SGHNT and CDR2 YENEEA come from the germline V gene. V was clipped by 5 bases and J by 7 bases, with 18 bases between them. CDR3 sequence reads: CASSIGPTAGNTIYF. The CDR3 nucleotides are TGTGCCAGCAGCATAGGACCGACAGCCGGGAACACCATATATTTT.

This clonotype turned up a few times. The rearrangement uses TRBV20-1 and TRBJ1-6; D unclear. This CDR3 spans 13 amino acids. Germline CDR1 reads DFQATT; CDR2 reads SNEGSKA (reference sequence). V was clipped by 7 bases and J by 8 bases, with 15 bases between them. The CDR3 sequence is CSGRGPRDSPLHF. In DNA, the CDR3 is TGCAGTGGCCGCGGGCCGAGGGATTCACCCCTCCACTTT.

The CDR3 spells CASSSRTGFGTGELFF. In DNA form, the CDR3 reads TGTGCCAGCAGCTCAAGGACAGGGTTTGGCACCGGGGAGCTGTTTTTT. The rearrangement joins TRBV7-9 to TRBJ2-2; 8 nucleotides align to TRBD1. This CDR3 region has 16 residues. Germline V lookup: CDR1 SEHNR, CDR2 FQNEAQ (reference sequence). V lost 4 bases and J lost 4; bases outside the gene matches: 8.

This clonotype was observed at least ten times. The chain couples TRBV3-1 to TRBJ1-1; 12 bases agree with TRBD1. Germline-derived CDR1 and CDR2 are LGHDT and YNNKEL (reference sequence). There are 16 residues in the CDR3. The V segment lost 4 bases and the J segment 3 bases; nucleotides outside the gene matches: 6. Here the CDR3 DNA reads TGTGCCAGCAGCCCCGGGACAGGGGGCATGGACACTGAAGCTTTCTTT. Translated, it gives CASSPGTGGMDTEAFF.

In this sample, this clonotype turned up many times. V gene TRBV6-5 combines with J gene TRBJ1-1; a weak D match, TRBD1 (5 bases). V shed 2 bases and J shed 1 base, with 11 bases lying between them. This CDR3 has 15 residues. CDR1 is MNHEY and CDR2 is SVGAGI in the germline V gene. CDR3 nucleotide sequence: TGTGCCAGCAGTTACCTTCGGGACGGGAACACTGAAGCTTTCTTT. Residues: CASSYLRDGNTEAFF.

This clonotype was detected only a few times. The chain employs TRBV5-6 and TRBJ2-1; D might be TRBD1 (5 bases). Trimming left V 3 bases short and J 14 bases short, with 12 bases between. This CDR3 has 11 residues. Germline V lookup: CDR1 SGHDT, CDR2 YYEEEE. The CDR3 DNA is TGTGCCAGCAGCTACAGGACGGACGAGTTCTTC. Translating gives CASSYRTDEFF.

The V gene is TRBV19, the J gene TRBJ1-3; 7 bases are shared with TRBD1. The CDR3 has 16 residues. Germline CDR1 and CDR2: LNHDA and SQIVND (reference sequence). Trimming cost V 5 bases and J 0 bases; bases outside gene matches: 7. The CDR3 DNA sequence: TGTGCCAGTAGTCCGACAGGGACTAGCTCTGGAAACACCATATATTTT. The encoded protein is CASSPTGTSSGNTIYF.

The genes are TRBV6-5 and TRBJ1-4; D gene unclear. This CDR3 spans 19 amino acids. Germline V gene lookup returns CDR1 MNHEY and CDR2 SVGAGI. V gave up 0 bases and J gave up 0 bases, with 17 bases separating them. The CDR3: CASSYSVHKATATNEKLFF. CDR3 nucleotides: TGTGCCAGCAGTTACTCTGTTCACAAAGCAACTGCAACTAATGAAAAACTGTTTTTT.

CDR3 region: CASSPPGSSRGGYTF. The DNA for the CDR3 is TGTGCCAGCAGCCCCCCAGGGAGTTCAAGGGGAGGCTACACCTTC. V and J are TRBV7-2 and TRBJ1-2, with a tentative D call TRBD1 (5 bases). CDR3 length: 15 residues. With 5 bases removed from V and 8 bases from J, the gap between germline ends came to 21 bases. CDR1 is SGHTA, CDR2 FQGNSA, per germline.

The chain recombines TRBV15 with TRBJ2-5; 14 positions match TRBD2. Germline values: CDR1 LNHNV, CDR2 YYDKDF (reference sequence). CDR3 length equals 16 residues. The trim removed 3 bases at V and 5 bases at J, leaving 5 bases unmatched. The CDR3 nucleotides are TGTGCCACCAGCAGGGGACTAGCGGGGGTGGCGGAGACCCAGTACTTC. It is translated as CATSRGLAGVAETQYF.

Many counts were recorded for this clonotype. The J gene is TRBJ1-5, the V gene TRBV12-3 or TRBV12-4; D gene ambiguous. The CDR3 consists of 13 residues. With 3 bases removed from V and 1 base from J, the gap between germline ends came to 4 bases. The CDR3, as DNA: TGTGCCAGCAGTTTTACCAGCAATCAGCCCCAGCATTTT. This sequence encodes CASSFTSNQPQHF.

This clonotype was seen many times. The V call is TRBV5-1, the J call TRBJ1-6; no definite D call. The ends were cut back, 0 bases at V and 10 bases at J, with 11 bases in the middle. The germline CDR1 and CDR2 sequences are SGHRS and YFSETQ. CDR3 length equals 14 residues. The CDR3 DNA is TGCGCCAGCAGCTTGGTCGGTTCGGACTCACCCCTCCACTTT. It codes for CASSLVGSDSPLHF.

This clonotype showed up many times. V and J are TRBV2 and TRBJ2-1; D possibly corresponds to TRBD2 (5 bases). From germline, CDR1 is SNHLY and CDR2 FYNNEI. Trimming took 2 bases from V and 9 from J, leaving 20 bases between them. This CDR3 spans 16 amino acids. CDR3 sequence reads: CASSELWRNPRGEQFF. CDR3 in DNA: TGTGCCAGCAGTGAACTGTGGCGTAATCCCCGGGGTGAGCAGTTCTTC. Full variable domain (rest looked up from reference TRBV2 and TRBJ2-1): EPEVTQTPSHQVTQMGQEVILRCVPISNHLYFYWYRQILGQKVEFLVSFYNNEISEKSEIFDDQFSVERPDGSNFTLKIRSTKLEDSAMYFCASSELWRNPRGEQFFGPGTRLTVL.

This clonotype was counted ten times or more. The gene calls are TRBV7-9 and TRBJ2-1, with D uncertain. V was pared by 1 base and J by 0 bases, with 16 bases between. The CDR3 consists of 18 residues. Germline loops: CDR1 SEHNR, CDR2 FQNEAQ (reference sequence). The CDR3 sequence is CASSLVWSPESSYNEQFF. The CDR3 DNA sequence: TGTGCCAGCAGCTTAGTCTGGTCCCCAGAAAGCTCCTACAATGAGCAGTTCTTC.